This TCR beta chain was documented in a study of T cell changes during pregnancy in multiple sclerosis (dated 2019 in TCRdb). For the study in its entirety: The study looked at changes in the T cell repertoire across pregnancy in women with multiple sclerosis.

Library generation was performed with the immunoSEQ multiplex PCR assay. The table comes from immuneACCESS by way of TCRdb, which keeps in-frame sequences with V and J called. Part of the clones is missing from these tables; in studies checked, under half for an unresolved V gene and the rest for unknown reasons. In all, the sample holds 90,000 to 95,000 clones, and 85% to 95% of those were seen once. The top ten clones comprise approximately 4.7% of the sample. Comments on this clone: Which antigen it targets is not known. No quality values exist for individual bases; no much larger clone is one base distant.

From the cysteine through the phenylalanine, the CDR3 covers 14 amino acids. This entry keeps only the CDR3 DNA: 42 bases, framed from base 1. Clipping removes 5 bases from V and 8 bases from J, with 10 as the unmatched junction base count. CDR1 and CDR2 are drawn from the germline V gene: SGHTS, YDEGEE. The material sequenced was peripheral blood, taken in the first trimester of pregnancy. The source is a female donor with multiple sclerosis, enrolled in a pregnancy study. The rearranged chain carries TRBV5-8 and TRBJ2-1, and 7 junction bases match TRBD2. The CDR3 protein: CASRVQRGWHEQFF. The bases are TGTGCCAGCAGAGTCCAGCGGGGATGGCATGAGCAGTTCTTC. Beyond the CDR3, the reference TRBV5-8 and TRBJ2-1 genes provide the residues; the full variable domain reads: EAGVTQSPTHLIKTRGQQATLRCSPISGHTSVYWYQQALGLGLQFLLWYDEGEERNRGNFPPRFSGRQFPNYSSELNVNALELEDSALYLCASRVQRGWHEQFFGPGTRLTVL.